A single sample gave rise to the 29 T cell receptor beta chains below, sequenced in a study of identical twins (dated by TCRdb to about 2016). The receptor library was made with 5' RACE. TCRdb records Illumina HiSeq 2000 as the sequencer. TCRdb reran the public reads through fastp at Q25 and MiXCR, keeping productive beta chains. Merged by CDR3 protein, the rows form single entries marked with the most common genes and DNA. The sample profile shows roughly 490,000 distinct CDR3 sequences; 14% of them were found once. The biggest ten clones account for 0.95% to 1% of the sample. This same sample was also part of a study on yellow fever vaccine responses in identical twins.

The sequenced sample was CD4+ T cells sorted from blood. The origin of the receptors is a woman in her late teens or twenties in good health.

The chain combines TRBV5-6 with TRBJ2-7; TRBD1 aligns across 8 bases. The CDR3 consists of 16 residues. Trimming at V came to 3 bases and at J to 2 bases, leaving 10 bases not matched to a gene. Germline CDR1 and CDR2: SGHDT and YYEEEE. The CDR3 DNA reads TGTGCCAGCAGCTCCATGTCTCAGGGGGCCACCTACGAGCAGTACTTC. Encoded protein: CASSSMSQGATYEQYF.

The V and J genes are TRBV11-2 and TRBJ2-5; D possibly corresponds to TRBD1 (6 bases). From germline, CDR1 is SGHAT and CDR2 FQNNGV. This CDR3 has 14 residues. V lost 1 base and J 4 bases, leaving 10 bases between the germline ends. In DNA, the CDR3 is TGTGCCAGCAGCTTAGGGGGCAGGGGAGAGACCCAGTACTTC. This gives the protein CASSLGGRGETQYF.

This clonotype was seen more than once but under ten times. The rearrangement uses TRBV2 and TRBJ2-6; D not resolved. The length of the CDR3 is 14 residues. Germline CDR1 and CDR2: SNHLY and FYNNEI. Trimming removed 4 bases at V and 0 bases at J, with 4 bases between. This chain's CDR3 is CASSGYSGANVLTF. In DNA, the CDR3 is TGTGCCAGCAGTGGATACTCTGGGGCCAACGTCCTGACTTTC. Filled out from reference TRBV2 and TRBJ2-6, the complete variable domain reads EPEVTQTPSHQVTQMGQEVILRCVPISNHLYFYWYRQILGQKVEFLVSFYNNEISEKSEIFDDQFSVERPDGSNFTLKIRSTKLEDSAMYFCASSGYSGANVLTFGAGSRLTVL.

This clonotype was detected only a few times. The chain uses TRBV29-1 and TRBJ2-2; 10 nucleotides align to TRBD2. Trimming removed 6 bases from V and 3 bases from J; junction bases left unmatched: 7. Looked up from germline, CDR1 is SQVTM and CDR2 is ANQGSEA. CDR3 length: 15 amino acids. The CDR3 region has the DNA TGCAGCGTCACAAGCGGGGGGGCTTACACCGGGGAGCTGTTTTTT. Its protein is CSVTSGGAYTGELFF.

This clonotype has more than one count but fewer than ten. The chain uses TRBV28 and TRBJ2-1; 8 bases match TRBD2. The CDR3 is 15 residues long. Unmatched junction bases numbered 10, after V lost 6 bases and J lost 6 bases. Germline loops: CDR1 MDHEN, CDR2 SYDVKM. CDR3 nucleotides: TGTGCCAGCAGACGCGGGGGGAGCTTGGGCAATGAGCAGTTCTTC. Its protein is CASRRGGSLGNEQFF.

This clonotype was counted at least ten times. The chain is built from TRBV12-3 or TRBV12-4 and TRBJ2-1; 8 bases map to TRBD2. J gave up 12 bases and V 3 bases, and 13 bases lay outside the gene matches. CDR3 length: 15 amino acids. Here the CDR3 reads CASSFTPSGPAGQFF. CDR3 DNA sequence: TGTGCCAGCAGTTTCACCCCTAGCGGGCCCGCGGGGCAGTTCTTC.

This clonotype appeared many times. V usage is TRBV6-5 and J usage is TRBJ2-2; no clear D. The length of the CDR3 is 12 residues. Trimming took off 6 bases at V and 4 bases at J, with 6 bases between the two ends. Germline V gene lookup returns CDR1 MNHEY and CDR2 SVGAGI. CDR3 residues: CASSPTTGELFF. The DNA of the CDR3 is TGTGCCAGCAGCCCCACCACCGGGGAGCTGTTTTTT.

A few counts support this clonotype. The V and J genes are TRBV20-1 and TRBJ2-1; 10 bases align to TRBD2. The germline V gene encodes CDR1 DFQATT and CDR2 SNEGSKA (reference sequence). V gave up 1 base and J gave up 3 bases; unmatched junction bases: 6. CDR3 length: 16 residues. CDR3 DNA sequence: TGCAGTGCTAGAGGAACTAGCGGGAAGATCTACAATGAGCAGTTCTTC. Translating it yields CSARGTSGKIYNEQFF.

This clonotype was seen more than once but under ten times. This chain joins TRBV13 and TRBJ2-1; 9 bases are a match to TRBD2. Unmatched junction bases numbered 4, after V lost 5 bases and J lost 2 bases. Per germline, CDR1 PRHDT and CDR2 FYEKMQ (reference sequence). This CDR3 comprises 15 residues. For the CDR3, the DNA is TGTGCCAGCAGCAAACGCGGGGGGGCCTACAATGAGCAGTTCTTC. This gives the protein CASSKRGGAYNEQFF.

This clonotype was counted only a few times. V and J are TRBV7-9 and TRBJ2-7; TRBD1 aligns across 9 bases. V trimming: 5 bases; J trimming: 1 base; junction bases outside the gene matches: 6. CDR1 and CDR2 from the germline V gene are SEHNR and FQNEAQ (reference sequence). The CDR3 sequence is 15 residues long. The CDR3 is CASSPDRGASYEQYF. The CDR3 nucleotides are TGTGCCAGCAGCCCAGACAGGGGGGCTTCCTACGAGCAGTACTTC.

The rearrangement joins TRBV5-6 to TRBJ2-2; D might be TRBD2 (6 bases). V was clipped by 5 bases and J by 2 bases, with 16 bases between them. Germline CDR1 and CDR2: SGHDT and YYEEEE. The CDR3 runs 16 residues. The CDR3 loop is CASRPRKLANTGELFF. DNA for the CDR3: TGTGCCAGCAGACCCAGGAAACTAGCAAACACCGGGGAGCTGTTTTTT.

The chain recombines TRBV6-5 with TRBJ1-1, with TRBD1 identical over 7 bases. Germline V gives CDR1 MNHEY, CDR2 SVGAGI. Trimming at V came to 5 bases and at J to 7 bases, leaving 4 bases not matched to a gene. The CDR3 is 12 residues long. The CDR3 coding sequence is TGTGCCAGCAGTCCCGGGACAGATGAAGCTTTCTTT. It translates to CASSPGTDEAFF.

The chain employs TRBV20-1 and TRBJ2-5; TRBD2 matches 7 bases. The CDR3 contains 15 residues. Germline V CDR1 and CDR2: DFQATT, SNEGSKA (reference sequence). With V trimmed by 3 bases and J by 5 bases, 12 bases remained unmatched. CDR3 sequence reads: CSASGLGGIEETQYF. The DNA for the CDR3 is TGCAGTGCTAGCGGACTAGGTGGGATTGAGGAGACCCAGTACTTC.

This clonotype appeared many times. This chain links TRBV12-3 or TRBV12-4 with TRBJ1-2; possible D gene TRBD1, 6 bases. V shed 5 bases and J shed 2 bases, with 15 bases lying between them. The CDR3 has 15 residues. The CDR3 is CASSPTGSLNYGYTF. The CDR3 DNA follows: TGTGCCAGCAGTCCCACAGGGTCTCTGAACTATGGCTACACCTTC.

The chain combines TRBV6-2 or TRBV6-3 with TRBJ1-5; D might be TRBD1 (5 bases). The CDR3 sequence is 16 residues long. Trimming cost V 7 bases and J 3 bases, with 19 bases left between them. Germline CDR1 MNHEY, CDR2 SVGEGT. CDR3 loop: CASTSRTTGYNQPQHF. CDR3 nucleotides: TGTGCCAGCACATCAAGGACCACAGGCTACAATCAGCCCCAGCATTTT.

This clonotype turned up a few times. CDR3 region: CASSRSGKGNEQFF. CDR3 bases: TGTGCCAGCAGTCGATCCGGGAAGGGGAATGAGCAGTTCTTC. The V and J genes are TRBV6-4 and TRBJ2-1; either TRBD1 or TRBD2 may fit D (5 bases each). There are 14 residues in the CDR3. Germline V gives CDR1 MRHNA, CDR2 SNTAGT. Trimming took 5 bases from V and 7 from J, leaving 15 bases between them.

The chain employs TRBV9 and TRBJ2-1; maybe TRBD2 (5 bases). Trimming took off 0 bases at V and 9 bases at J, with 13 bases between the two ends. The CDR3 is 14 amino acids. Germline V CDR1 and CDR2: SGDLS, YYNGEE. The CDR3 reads CASSVDAGVPEQFF. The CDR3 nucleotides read TGTGCCAGCAGCGTAGATGCCGGGGTTCCTGAGCAGTTCTTC.

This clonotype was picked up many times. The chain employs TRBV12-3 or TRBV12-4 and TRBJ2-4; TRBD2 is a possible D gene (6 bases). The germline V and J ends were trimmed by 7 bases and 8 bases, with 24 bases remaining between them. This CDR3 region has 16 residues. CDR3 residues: CASIGRTPALEYIQYF. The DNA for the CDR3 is TGTGCCAGCATTGGGAGGACCCCGGCCCTTGAATACATTCAGTACTTC.

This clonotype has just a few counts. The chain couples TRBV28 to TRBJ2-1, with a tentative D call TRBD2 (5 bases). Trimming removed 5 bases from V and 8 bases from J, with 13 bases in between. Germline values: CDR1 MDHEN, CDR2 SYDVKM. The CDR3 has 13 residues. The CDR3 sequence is CASSPVERDEQFF. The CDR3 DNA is TGTGCCAGCAGTCCCGTGGAGAGGGATGAGCAGTTCTTC. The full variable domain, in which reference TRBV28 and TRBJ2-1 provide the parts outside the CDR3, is DVKVTQSSRYLVKRTGEKVFLECVQDMDHENMFWYRQDPGLGLRLIYFSYDVKMKEKGDIPEGYSVSREKKERFSLILESASTNQTSMYLCASSPVERDEQFFGPGTRLTVL.

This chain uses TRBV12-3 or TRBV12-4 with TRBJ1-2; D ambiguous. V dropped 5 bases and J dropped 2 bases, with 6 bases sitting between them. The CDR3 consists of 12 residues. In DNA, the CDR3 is TGTGCCAGCAGTCAGCAAAACTATGGCTACACCTTC. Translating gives CASSQQNYGYTF.

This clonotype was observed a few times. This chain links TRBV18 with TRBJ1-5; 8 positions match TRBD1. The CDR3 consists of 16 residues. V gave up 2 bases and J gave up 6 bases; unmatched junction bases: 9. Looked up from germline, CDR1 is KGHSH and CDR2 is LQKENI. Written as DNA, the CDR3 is TGTGCCAGCTCACCATTCGGGCAGGGGGCCGGTCAGCCCCAGCATTTT. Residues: CASSPFGQGAGQPQHF. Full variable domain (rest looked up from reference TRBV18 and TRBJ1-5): NAGVMQNPRHLVRRRGQEARLRCSPMKGHSHVYWYRQLPEEGLKFMVYLQKENIIDESGMPKERFSAEFPKEGPSILRIQQVVRGDSAAYFCASSPFGQGAGQPQHFGDGTRLSIL.

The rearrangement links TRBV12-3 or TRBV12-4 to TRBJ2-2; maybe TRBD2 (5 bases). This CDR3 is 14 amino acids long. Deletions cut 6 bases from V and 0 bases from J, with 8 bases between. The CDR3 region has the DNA TGTGCCAGCAGCAAACTAGCGAACACCGGGGAGCTGTTTTTT. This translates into CASSKLANTGELFF.

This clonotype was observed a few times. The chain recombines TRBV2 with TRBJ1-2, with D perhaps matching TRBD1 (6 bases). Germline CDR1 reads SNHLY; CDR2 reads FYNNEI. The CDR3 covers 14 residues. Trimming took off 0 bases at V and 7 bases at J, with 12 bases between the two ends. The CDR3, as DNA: TGTGCCAGCAGTGAAGCGCTTCGCAGGGGTGGCTACACCTTC. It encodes CASSEALRRGGYTF.

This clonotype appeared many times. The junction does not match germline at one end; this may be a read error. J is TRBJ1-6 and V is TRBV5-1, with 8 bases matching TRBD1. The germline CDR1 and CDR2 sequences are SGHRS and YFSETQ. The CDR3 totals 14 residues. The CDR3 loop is CASSLGQGNSPLHF. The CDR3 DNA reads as TGTGCCAGCTCACTTGGACAGGGTAATTCACCCCTCCACTTT.

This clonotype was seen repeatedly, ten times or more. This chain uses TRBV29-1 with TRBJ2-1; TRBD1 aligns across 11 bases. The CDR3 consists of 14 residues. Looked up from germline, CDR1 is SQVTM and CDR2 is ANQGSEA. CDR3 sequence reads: CSVLGQGAYNEQFF. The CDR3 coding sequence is TGCAGTGTGCTAGGACAGGGGGCTTACAATGAGCAGTTCTTC.

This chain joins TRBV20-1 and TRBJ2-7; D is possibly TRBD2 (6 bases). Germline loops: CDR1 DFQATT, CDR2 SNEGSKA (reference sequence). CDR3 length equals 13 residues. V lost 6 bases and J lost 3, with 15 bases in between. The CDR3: CSATTSYLYEQYF. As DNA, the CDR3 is TGCAGTGCCACGACTAGTTACCTCTACGAGCAGTACTTC.

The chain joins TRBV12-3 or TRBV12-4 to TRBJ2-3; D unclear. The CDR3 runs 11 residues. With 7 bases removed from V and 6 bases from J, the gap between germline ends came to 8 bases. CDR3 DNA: TGTGCCAGCACCCTAGGGGATACGCAGTATTTT. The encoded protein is CASTLGDTQYF.

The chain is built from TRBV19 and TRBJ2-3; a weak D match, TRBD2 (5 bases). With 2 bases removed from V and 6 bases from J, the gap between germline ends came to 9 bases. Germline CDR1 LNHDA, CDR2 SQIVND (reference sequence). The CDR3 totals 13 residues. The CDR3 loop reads CASSILGVDTQYF. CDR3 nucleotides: TGTGCCAGTAGTATACTGGGAGTTGATACGCAGTATTTT.

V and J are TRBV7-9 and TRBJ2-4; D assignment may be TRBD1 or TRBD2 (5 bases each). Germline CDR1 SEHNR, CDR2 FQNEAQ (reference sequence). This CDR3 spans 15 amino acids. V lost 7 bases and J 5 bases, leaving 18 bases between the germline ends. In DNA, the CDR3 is TGTGCCAGCACCCTTTTTGGGGCCGGGGAAAACATTCAGTACTTC. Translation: CASTLFGAGENIQYF.